One T cell receptor beta chain is described in this entry. Its antigen is unknown. Cyclophosphamide on days +3 and +4 followed busulfan-fludarabine conditioning and a marrow graft. Trimming took 6 bases from V and 1 from J, leaving 12 bases between them. The CDR3 sequence is 15 residues long. Germline V lookup: CDR1 LGHNT, CDR2 FRNRAP. This specimen belongs to a study of T cells after posttransplantation cyclophosphamide. Broader study findings: Blood and skin or GI T cell repertoires showed limited TRB overlap. Donor-recipient repertoire similarity was low at 1-2 months, rising over year one.

TCRdb's table, derived via immunoSEQ multiplex PCR, lists solely in-frame clones and lacks some. Of approximately 16,000 clones in the sample, roughly 73% are singletons; the top ten hold less than 35%. This chain connects TRBV12-5 to TRBJ2-2; tentatively, D is TRBD1 (6 bases). Source: CD8+ T cells sorted from PBMCs, taken 1903 days after a stem cell transplant with posttransplant cyclophosphamide. This clonotype was obtained from a female patient in her forties who received an allogeneic stem cell transplant from a related donor, was CMV-positive, and had no GVHD. Some T cells may be supplied by the graft donor. CDR3 nucleotide sequence: TGTGCTAGTGGCCAGACAGGATTGAACACCGGGGAGCTGTTTTTT. Amino acid sequence: CASGQTGLNTGELFF.